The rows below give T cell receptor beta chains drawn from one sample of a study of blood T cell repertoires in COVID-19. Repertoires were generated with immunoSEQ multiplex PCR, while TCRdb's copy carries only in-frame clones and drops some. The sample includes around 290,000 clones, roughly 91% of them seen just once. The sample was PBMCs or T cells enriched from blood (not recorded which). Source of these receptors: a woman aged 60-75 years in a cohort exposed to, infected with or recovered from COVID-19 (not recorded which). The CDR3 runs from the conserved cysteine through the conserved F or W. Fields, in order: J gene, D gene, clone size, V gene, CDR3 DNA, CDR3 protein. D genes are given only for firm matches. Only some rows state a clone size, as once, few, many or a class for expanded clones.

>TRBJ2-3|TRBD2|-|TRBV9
TGTGCCAGCAGTCGACTAGCACAGAGCACAGATACGCAGTATTTT
CASSRLAQSTDTQYF
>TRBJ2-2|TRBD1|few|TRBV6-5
TGTGCCAGCAGTTACCCCGGACAGGGGGACACCGGGGAGCTGTTTTTT
CASSYPGQGDTGELFF
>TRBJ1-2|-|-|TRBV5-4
TGTGCCAGCAGCCCGGACAAGAGGCTAGTTGGCTACACCTTC
CASSPDKRLVGYTF
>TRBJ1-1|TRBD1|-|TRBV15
TGTGCCACCAGCAGAACCTGGACAGGTTCTGAGGACACTGAAGCTTTCTTT
CATSRTWTGSEDTEAFF
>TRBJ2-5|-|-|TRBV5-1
TGCGCCAGCAGCTTGGGGGCGGGATTTGAGACCCAGTACTTC
CASSLGAGFETQYF
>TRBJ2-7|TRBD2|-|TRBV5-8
TGTGCCAGCAGCCCTTCCGGGAGGAAGTCCTACGAGCAGTACTTC
CASSPSGRKSYEQYF
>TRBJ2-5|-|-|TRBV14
TGTGCCAGCAGCGTACCCGGGCTCCGGGGAGAGACCCAGTACTTC
CASSVPGLRGETQYF
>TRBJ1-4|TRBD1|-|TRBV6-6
TGTGCCAGCCGAACAGGGGGGGCAACTAATGAAAAACTGTTTTTT
CASRTGGATNEKLFF
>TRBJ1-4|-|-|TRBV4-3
TGCGCCAGCAGCCAAGAACAGGTTAATGAAAAACTGTTTTTT
CASSQEQVNEKLFF
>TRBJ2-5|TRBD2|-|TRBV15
TGTGCCACCAGCAGAGGTACCCTAGCGGGGAAGTTCCAAGAGACCCAGTACTTC
CATSRGTLAGKFQETQYF
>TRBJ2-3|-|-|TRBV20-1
TGCAGTGCTAGTTCGTTTTGGACTAGCACAGATACGCAGTATTTT
CSASSFWTSTDTQYF
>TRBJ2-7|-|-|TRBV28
TGTGCCAGCAGTTTAATAGGCGGGACCTACGAGCAGTACTTC
CASSLIGGTYEQYF
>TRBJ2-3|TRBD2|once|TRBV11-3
TGTGCCAGCAGCTTAGGGGGGGGTAGCGGGAAGACAGATACGCAGTATTTT
CASSLGGGSGKTDTQYF
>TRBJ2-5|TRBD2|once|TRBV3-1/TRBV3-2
TGTGCCAGCAGCCAAGATTCGGGACTAGTCCTCTGGGAGACCCAGTACTTC
CASSQDSGLVLWETQYF
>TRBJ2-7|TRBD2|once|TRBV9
TGTGCCAGCAGCGTAGATCTAGCGGGTCCTAGAGAGCAGTACTTC
CASSVDLAGPREQYF
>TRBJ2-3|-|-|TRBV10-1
TGCGCCAGCAGTGACAGGGGCGATACGCAGTATTTT
CASSDRGDTQYF
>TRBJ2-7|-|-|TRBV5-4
TGTGCCAGCAGCCCCCGGGACGGGAGCTCCTACGAGCAGTACTTC
CASSPRDGSSYEQYF
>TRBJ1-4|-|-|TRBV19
TGTGCCAGTAGTATAGAGGGGCGGGCCGGGGGGAAACTGTTTTTT
CASSIEGRAGGKLFF
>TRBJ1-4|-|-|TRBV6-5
TGTGCCAGCAGTTTGGTGGGGCTGGAAAAACTGTTTTTT
CASSLVGLEKLFF
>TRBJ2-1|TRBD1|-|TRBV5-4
TGTGCCAGCAGCCTCTACGGAACAGGGGCGCGTTACAATGAGCAGTTCTTC
CASSLYGTGARYNEQFF
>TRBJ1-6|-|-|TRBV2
TGTGCCAGCAGATCGGGTGGTTCACCCCTCCACTTT
CASRSGGSPLHF
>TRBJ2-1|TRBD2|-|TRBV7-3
TGTGCCAGCAGCTTAAGACGGGCGGTAGCGGGAACCCTCCCCAATGAGCAGTTCTTC
CASSLRRAVAGTLPNEQFF
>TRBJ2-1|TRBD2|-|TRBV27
TGTGCCAGCAGTCGAGAGCCTCCAGCGGGAGGTCACAATGAGCAGTTCTTC
CASSREPPAGGHNEQFF
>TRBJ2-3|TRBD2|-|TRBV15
TGTGCCACCAGCAGAGGGCCTAGCGGGAGGAGTGCAGATACGCAGTATTTT
CATSRGPSGRSADTQYF
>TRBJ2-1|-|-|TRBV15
TGTGCCACCAGCAGAGTTTCAGGGGTCCTCTACAATGAGCAGTTCTTC
CATSRVSGVLYNEQFF
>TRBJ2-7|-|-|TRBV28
TGTGCCAGCAGTTTTCTAGCGACAGCGAGCCCGCAGTACTTC
CASSFLATASPQYF
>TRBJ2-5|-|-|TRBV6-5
TGTGCCAGCAGTTACTCTGAGACGACGGGAGAGACCCAGTACTTC
CASSYSETTGETQYF
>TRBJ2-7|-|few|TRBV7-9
TGTGCCAGCAGCTTAGTCAGCGGCTCGTCCTACGAGCAGTACTTC
CASSLVSGSSYEQYF
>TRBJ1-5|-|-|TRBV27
TGTGCCAGCAGAAACAGGGAAAATCAGCCCCAGCATTTT
CASRNRENQPQHF
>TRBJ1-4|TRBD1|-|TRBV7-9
TGTGCCAGCAGTCCCACAGGGGGCTCAACTAATGAAAAACTGTTTTTT
CASSPTGGSTNEKLFF
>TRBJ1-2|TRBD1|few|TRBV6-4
TGTGCCAGCAGAAACCGGACAGGGTATGGCTACACCTTC
CASRNRTGYGYTF
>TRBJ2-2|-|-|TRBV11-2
TGTGCCAGCAGCTCACTGTACCTTATATACACCGGGGAGCTGTTTTTT
CASSSLYLIYTGELFF
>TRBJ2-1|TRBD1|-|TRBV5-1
TGCGCCAGCAGGCCCGCTACTCAGGGGGCCAGAAATGAGCAGTTCTTC
CASRPATQGARNEQFF
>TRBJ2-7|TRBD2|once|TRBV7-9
TGTGCCAGCAGCTTAACTAGCGGGATTCGCGAGCAGTACTTC
CASSLTSGIREQYF
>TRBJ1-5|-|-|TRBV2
TGTGCCAGCAGTGAAGATCGGGTCGAGCCCCAGCATTTT
CASSEDRVEPQHF
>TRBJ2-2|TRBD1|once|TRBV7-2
TGTGCCAGCAGTTATCGGGACAGGGGCACCGGGGAGCTGTTTTTT
CASSYRDRGTGELFF
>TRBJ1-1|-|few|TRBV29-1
TGCAGCGTTCAGGGGAGGGACACTGAAGCTTTCTTT
CSVQGRDTEAFF
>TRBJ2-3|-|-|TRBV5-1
TGCGCCAGCAGCTTGGTTGGCGATACGCAGTATTTT
CASSLVGDTQYF
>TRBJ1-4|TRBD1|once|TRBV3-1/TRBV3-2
TGTGCCAGCAGCCAATGGGTCGTGACAGGGGGAGATGAAAAACTGTTTTTT
CASSQWVVTGGDEKLFF
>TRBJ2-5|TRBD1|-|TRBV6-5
TGTGCCAGCAGACTACAGGGGGGACGACCGGAGACCCAGTACTTC
CASRLQGGRPETQYF
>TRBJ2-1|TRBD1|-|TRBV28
TGTGCCAGCAGTTTATTTGGCCAGGGGGAAGGGGATGAGCAGTTCTTC
CASSLFGQGEGDEQFF
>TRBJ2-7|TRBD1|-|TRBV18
TGTGCCAGCTCAACGACAGGGCGCGACGAGCAGTACTTC
CASSTTGRDEQYF
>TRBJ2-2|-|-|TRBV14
TGTGCCAGCAGCCAAGCGAGGGTACCGTTGGGAGGGGAGCTGTTTTTT
CASSQARVPLGGELFF
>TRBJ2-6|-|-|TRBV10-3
TGTGCCATCAGCAGGGCCGGGGCCAACGTCCTGACTTTC
CAISRAGANVLTF
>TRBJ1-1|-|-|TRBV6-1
TGTGCCAGCAGTGAACTCAGGGGCCGTGTGAACACTGAAGCTTTCTTT
CASSELRGRVNTEAFF
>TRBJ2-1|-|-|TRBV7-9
TGTGCCAGCAGCTGGGACTTTGAGCAGTTCTTC
CASSWDFEQFF
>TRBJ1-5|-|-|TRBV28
TGTGCCAGCAGCTTTCAGGGGCGGCCCCAGCATTTT
CASSFQGRPQHF
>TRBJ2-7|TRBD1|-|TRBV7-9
TGTGCCAGCAGCAAGGACAGGGGGGGCCTCTACGAGCAGTACTTC
CASSKDRGGLYEQYF
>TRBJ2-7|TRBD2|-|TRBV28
TGTGCCAGCAGTCCCGGACTAGCGGGATCGTTCTACGAGCAGTACTTC
CASSPGLAGSFYEQYF
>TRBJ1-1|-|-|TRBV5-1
TGCGCCAGCAGCCTACAGGGAACTGAAGCTTTCTTT
CASSLQGTEAFF
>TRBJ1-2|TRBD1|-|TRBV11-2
TGTGCCAGCAGCTTTCCCCAGGGGGCCAACTATGGCTACACCTTC
CASSFPQGANYGYTF
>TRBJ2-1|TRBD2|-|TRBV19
TGTGCCAGTAGTATCGCGCCTAGCGGGAGTAATGAGCAGTTCTTC
CASSIAPSGSNEQFF
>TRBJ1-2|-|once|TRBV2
TGTGCCAGCAGGGAAGGCGGGCAGTATGGCTACACCTTC
CASREGGQYGYTF
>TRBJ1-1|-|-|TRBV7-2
TGTGCCAGCAGCTTAGTTGCAGGGCCGTCCGAGGCTTTCTTT
CASSLVAGPSEAFF
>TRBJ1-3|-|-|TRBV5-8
TGTGCCAGCAGCTTCAACACTGGAAACACCATATATTTT
CASSFNTGNTIYF
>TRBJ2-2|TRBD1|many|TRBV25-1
TGTGCCAGCAGTGGACAGGGTTATTCTGGGGAGCTGTTTTTT
CASSGQGYSGELFF
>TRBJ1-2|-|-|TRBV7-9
TGTGCCAGCAGCCGGGACACCGCGTACTATGGCTACACCTTC
CASSRDTAYYGYTF